This TCR beta chain came from a study of blood T cells in healthy people across ages. Using a J-beta primer mix together with a sample-barcoded 5' primer, a second PCR was run for about 6 to 12 cycles. TCRdb reprocessed the 5' RACE reads via MiXCR and lists one record per CDR3 protein. Of about 1.4 million distinct CDR3 sequences listed, roughly 59% are singletons. Trimming took 6 bases from V and 3 from J, leaving 18 bases between them. Germline V gene lookup returns CDR1 LGHDT and CDR2 YNNKEL (reference sequence). The length of the CDR3 is 15 residues. The receptor was derived from a man between 18 and 35 years old in good health. The specimen sequenced was blood. V gene TRBV3-1 combines with J gene TRBJ2-7; the D is unclear. CDR3 region: CASSRSVVNYYEQYF. CDR3 bases: TGTGCCAGCAGTCGATCGGTGGTTAACTACTACGAGCAGTACTTC.